This record concerns one TCR beta chain sequence. Described treatment: 15 to 20 received Ad26.COV2.S at low or high dose, single or two shots; 5 received placebo; per-sample allocation not given. Sampling took place 63 days after the first vaccine or placebo injection. Germline CDR1 reads MNHNY; CDR2 reads SVGAGI (reference sequence). The CDR3 is made up of 12 amino acids. The V end was cut by 8 bases, the J end by 5 bases, with 13 bases between. The record originates from a study of Ad26.COV2.S vaccination and SARS-CoV-2 variants. Study information: Participant was drawn from the COV1001 Ad26.COV2.S trial arm.

Data came from immunoSEQ multiplex PCR; TCRdb stores just in-frame clones and leaves some out. The profile shows roughly 250,000 clones, roughly 85% of them singletons. The chain uses TRBV6-6 and TRBJ2-7, with D perhaps matching TRBD1 (5 bases). The sample was peripheral blood, taken in a trial of Ad26.COV2.S vaccine versus placebo. This receptor was obtained from a person aged 18-65 years who received the Ad26.COV2.S COVID-19 vaccine or a placebo. The CDR3 sequence: CASCQARDEQYF. The CDR3 DNA reads as TGTGCCAGCTGCCAAGCCAGGGACGAGCAGTACTTC.